These 31 T cell receptor beta chains originate from one sample sequenced in a study of CD8 T cells in Susac syndrome. Random hexamers primed reverse transcription of about 0.45 to 1 ug RNA. TCRdb re-derived calls from the immunoSEQ multiplex PCR reads in MiXCR, one entry per CDR3 protein. The table lists about 180,000 distinct CDR3 sequences, 85% to 95% of them singletons. The material sequenced was CD8+ T cells from PBMCs. The source is a human donor with multiple sclerosis.

This clonotype was seen a single time. The rearrangement links TRBV29-1 to TRBJ2-3; D might be TRBD2 (6 bases). CDR1 SQVTM and CDR2 ANQGSEA come from the germline V gene. This CDR3 has 13 residues. The V gene lost 8 bases and the J gene lost 2 bases, with 14 bases spanning the gap. The CDR3 coding sequence is TGCAGCCTCGGAGAGGGACTCACAGATACGCAGTATTTT. Its protein product is CSLGEGLTDTQYF.

For this clonotype: Its ends do not fully match the called genes, so a read error is possible. The genes are TRBV27 and TRBJ2-7; TRBD2 agrees at 7 bases. The CDR3 runs 14 residues. CDR1 MNHEY and CDR2 SMNVEV come from the germline V gene (reference sequence). The CDR3 is CASSLSAGIHEQYF. The CDR3 DNA follows: TGTGCCAGCAGTCTATCAGCGGGAATCCACGAGCAGTACTTC.

The V gene is TRBV5-6, the J gene TRBJ2-5; perhaps TRBD2 as D (6 bases). Trimming removed 2 bases from V and 0 bases from J, with 20 bases in between. There are 18 residues in the CDR3. From germline, CDR1 is SGHDT and CDR2 YYEEEE. The CDR3 sequence: CASSFGPSGSGDQETQYF. For the CDR3, the DNA is TGTGCCAGCAGCTTCGGGCCCTCGGGTAGCGGTGACCAAGAGACCCAGTACTTC.

This sequence joins TRBV7-9 and TRBJ2-5; TRBD2 matches at 8 bases. After removal of 5 bases from V and 0 bases from J, the junction contained 2 bases not matched to a gene. Germline CDR1 and CDR2: SEHNR and FQNEAQ (reference sequence). There are 14 residues in the CDR3. The CDR3 loop reads CASSISGNQETQYF. The CDR3 DNA is TGTGCCAGCAGCATTAGCGGGAACCAAGAGACCCAGTACTTC.

The J gene is TRBJ2-7, the V gene TRBV29-1, with D perhaps being TRBD1 or TRBD2 (6 bases each). Germline V CDR1 and CDR2: SQVTM, ANQGSEA. The CDR3 length is 14 residues. Trimming stripped 1 base from V and 6 bases from J, with 16 bases between. The CDR3 loop is CSVEGGPGAGEQYF. CDR3 in DNA: TGCAGCGTTGAAGGGGGGCCAGGAGCGGGCGAGCAGTACTTC.

This chain links TRBV6-5 with TRBJ2-7; D is possibly TRBD1 (6 bases). The germline gives CDR1 MNHEY, CDR2 SVGAGI. The CDR3 has 13 amino acids. Trimming took 5 bases from V and 5 from J, leaving 13 bases between them. Written as DNA, the CDR3 is TGTGCCAGCAGTCTCCACAGGGACCACGAGCAGTACTTC. Protein product: CASSLHRDHEQYF.

The V and J genes are TRBV27 and TRBJ1-2, with a possible D match to TRBD1 (5 bases). V was pared by 5 bases and J by 4 bases, with 17 bases between. Germline CDR1 MNHEY, CDR2 SMNVEV (reference sequence). The CDR3 sequence is 15 residues long. CDR3 coding DNA: TGTGCCAGCAGTACCCAATGGCAGGGTGGCTATGGCTACACCTTC. Protein sequence: CASSTQWQGGYGYTF.

This clonotype was recorded only once. The chain couples TRBV14 to TRBJ2-2, with a possible D match to TRBD2 (5 bases). The CDR3 contains 13 residues. CDR1 and CDR2 from the germline V gene are SGHDN and FVKESK. V was pared by 3 bases and J by 6 bases, with 8 bases between. CDR3 loop: CASSHGVAGELFF. CDR3 in DNA: TGTGCCAGCAGCCACGGGGTGGCCGGGGAGCTGTTTTTT.

The chain is built from TRBV20-1 and TRBJ1-6; tentatively, D is TRBD1 (6 bases). The CDR3 covers 16 residues. CDR1 is DFQATT and CDR2 is SNEGSKA in the germline V gene (reference sequence). V dropped 5 bases and J dropped 11 bases, with 25 bases sitting between them. In DNA, the CDR3 is TGCAGTGCTTCCGATGGAGGGGGGGAACTTGGAACACCCCTCCACTTT. This encodes CSASDGGGELGTPLHF.

This clonotype appeared a single time. The genes are TRBV6-5 and TRBJ2-1, with D unresolved. Looked up from germline, CDR1 is MNHEY and CDR2 is SVGAGI. The ends were cut back, 0 bases at V and 7 bases at J, with 7 bases in the middle. The CDR3 length is 13 residues. As DNA, the CDR3 is TGTGCCAGCAGTTACTCGTTGGGGAATGAGCAGTTCTTC. As protein: CASSYSLGNEQFF.

This chain joins TRBV5-1 and TRBJ2-7; D is ambiguous. Trimming pared 0 bases from V and 6 bases from J, leaving 10 bases between. Germline CDR1 reads SGHRS; CDR2 reads YFSETQ. This CDR3 region has 13 residues. CDR3 region: CASSLGTISEQYF. CDR3 DNA: TGCGCCAGCAGCTTGGGGACCATTTCCGAGCAGTACTTC.

This clonotype was detected once. The V and J genes are TRBV29-1 and TRBJ1-2; the D gene is possibly TRBD1 (6 bases). Trimming took off 3 bases at V and 0 bases at J, with 8 bases between the two ends. The CDR3 is 13 residues long. CDR1 and CDR2 from the germline V gene are SQVTM and ANQGSEA. Written as DNA, the CDR3 is TGCAGCGTTGAGGCAGGGGCTAACTATGGCTACACCTTC. Translation gives CSVEAGANYGYTF.

The chain joins TRBV20-1 to TRBJ1-1; D not resolved. The CDR3 totals 15 residues. V lost 3 bases and J 7 bases, leaving 21 bases between the germline ends. Germline loops: CDR1 DFQATT, CDR2 SNEGSKA (reference sequence). CDR3 in amino acids: CSASQRRVTRGEAFF. CDR3 bases: TGCAGTGCTAGTCAGAGGAGAGTCACCCGAGGTGAAGCTTTCTTT.

The V gene is TRBV27, the J gene TRBJ2-4; TRBD2 is a possible D gene (5 bases). The V end lost 6 bases, the J end lost 1 base, and 10 bases lay between the germline ends. This CDR3 comprises 14 residues. Germline V CDR1 and CDR2: MNHEY, SMNVEV (reference sequence). The CDR3 region has the DNA TGTGCCAGCAGACCCCGGGGTGCCAAAAACATTCAGTACTTC. Its translation is CASRPRGAKNIQYF.

The rearrangement joins TRBV3-1 to TRBJ1-2; D may be TRBD1 (5 bases). The CDR3 has 15 residues. Trimming cost V 1 base and J 3 bases, with 12 bases left between them. Per the germline V gene, CDR1 is LGHDT and CDR2 is YNNKEL (reference sequence). The CDR3 DNA reads TGTGCCAGCAGCCAAGCGGGGCGCGGTGACTATGGCTACACCTTC. Translation: CASSQAGRGDYGYTF.

The chain recombines TRBV7-9 with TRBJ1-1, with 7 positions matching TRBD1. Germline values: CDR1 SEHNR, CDR2 FQNEAQ (reference sequence). This CDR3 spans 15 amino acids. Losses at the gene ends were 5 bases for V and 1 base for J; bases not matched to a gene: 7. CDR3 sequence (DNA): TGTGCCAGCAGCCCCTCAGGGGGATGGAACACTGAAGCTTTCTTT. Translation gives CASSPSGGWNTEAFF.

This chain uses TRBV28 with TRBJ2-7, with D unclear. CDR3 length equals 14 residues. Germline assignment: CDR1 MDHEN and CDR2 SYDVKM. V lost 2 bases and J lost 3, with 11 bases in between. CDR3 protein: CASSLRGSLYEQYF. CDR3 bases: TGTGCCAGCAGTTTAAGAGGCAGCCTCTACGAGCAGTACTTC.

This chain joins TRBV12-3 or TRBV12-4 and TRBJ2-7; D is ambiguous. The CDR3 has 14 amino acids. V was clipped by 2 bases and J by 2 bases, with 10 bases between them. The CDR3 coding sequence is TGTGCCAGCAGTTTAAACCCAGGACCCTACGAGCAGTACTTC. Amino acids: CASSLNPGPYEQYF.

As DNA, the CDR3 is TGTGCCAGCAGCCCACACCCTCCGACAGGGATTGGCCGCGAGCAGTACTTC. This translates into CASSPHPPTGIGREQYF. The genes are TRBV28 and TRBJ2-7, with 7 bases aligning to TRBD1. The V and J ends lost 6 bases and 6 bases, in that order; junction bases with no gene match: 20. CDR1 is MDHEN and CDR2 is SYDVKM in the germline V gene. This CDR3 has 17 residues.

The J gene is TRBJ2-7, the V gene TRBV29-1; 9 nucleotides match TRBD2. Trimming removed 6 bases from V and 0 bases from J; junction bases left unmatched: 6. The CDR3 loop spans 14 amino acids. The germline V gene encodes CDR1 SQVTM and CDR2 ANQGSEA. CDR3 loop: CSVVSGRSSYEQYF. The CDR3, as DNA: TGCAGCGTCGTAAGCGGGAGGAGCTCCTACGAGCAGTACTTC.

The chain joins TRBV28 to TRBJ2-4; tentative D call: TRBD2 (5 bases). The CDR3 is 13 amino acids. CDR1 and CDR2 (germline): MDHEN, SYDVKM. V gave up 7 bases and J gave up 5 bases, with 12 bases separating them. The chain's CDR3 is CASTPTRENIQYF. CDR3 DNA: TGTGCCAGCACTCCAACGAGGGAAAACATTCAGTACTTC. Full variable domain (rest looked up from reference TRBV28 and TRBJ2-4): DVKVTQSSRYLVKRTGEKVFLECVQDMDHENMFWYRQDPGLGLRLIYFSYDVKMKEKGDIPEGYSVSREKKERFSLILESASTNQTSMYLCASTPTRENIQYFGAGTRLSVL.

The chain links TRBV7-9 to TRBJ2-1; TRBD2 matches 7 bases. The CDR3 runs 15 residues. V lost 4 bases, J lost 4 bases, and 7 bases stayed unmatched. Germline loops: CDR1 SEHNR, CDR2 FQNEAQ (reference sequence). The CDR3 sequence: CASSSRGSEYNEQFF. DNA of the CDR3: TGTGCCAGCAGCTCTCGCGGGAGTGAATACAATGAGCAGTTCTTC. The complete variable domain, with remaining parts taken from reference TRBV7-9 and TRBJ2-1, reads DTGVSQNPRHKITKRGQNVTFRCDPISEHNRLYWYRQTLGQGPEFLTYFQNEAQLEKSRLLSDRFSAERPKGSFSTLEIQRTEQGDSAMYLCASSSRGSEYNEQFFGPGTRLTVL.

The V call is TRBV19, the J call TRBJ1-2; a possible D gene is TRBD1 (5 bases). Between the trimmed V and J ends, which lost 3 bases and 4 bases, there was a span of 15 bases. The CDR3 length is 15 residues. CDR1 is LNHDA and CDR2 is SQIVND in the germline V gene (reference sequence). CDR3: CASSIEGAGFYGYTF. The DNA for the CDR3 is TGTGCCAGTAGTATCGAAGGGGCTGGGTTCTATGGCTACACCTTC.

This sequence joins TRBV20-1 and TRBJ2-7; D remains ambiguous. V gave up 5 bases and J gave up 6 bases, with 20 bases separating them. This CDR3 has 14 residues. Germline-derived CDR1 and CDR2 are DFQATT and SNEGSKA (reference sequence). CDR3 residues: CSAGPSKGIGEQYF. The CDR3 region has the DNA TGCAGTGCTGGCCCCTCAAAAGGGATCGGCGAGCAGTACTTC.

As DNA, the CDR3 is TGTGCCAGCCGGGACAGAGTGTCTTCACCCCTCCACTTT. This encodes CASRDRVSSPLHF. The genes are TRBV6-5 and TRBJ1-6, with 7 bases aligning to TRBD1. V shed 8 bases and J 9 bases; nucleotides not matched to a gene: 7. From germline, CDR1 is MNHEY and CDR2 SVGAGI. This CDR3 comprises 13 residues.

V gene TRBV20-1 combines with J gene TRBJ1-5; D remains unclear. The ends were cut back, 0 bases at V and 0 bases at J, with 18 bases in the middle. The CDR3 extends over 18 amino acids. Germline loops: CDR1 DFQATT, CDR2 SNEGSKA (reference sequence). CDR3 loop: CSARDSGGGTYSNQPQHF. Here the CDR3 DNA reads TGCAGTGCTAGAGATTCGGGCGGAGGAACATATAGCAATCAGCCCCAGCATTTT.

J is TRBJ2-3 and V is TRBV7-9, with 7 bases that match TRBD2. The junction had 6 bases not matched to a gene; V was cut back by 6 bases and J by 0 bases. This CDR3 has 15 residues. Germline-derived CDR1 and CDR2 are SEHNR and FQNEAQ (reference sequence). The CDR3 region has the DNA TGTGCCAGCAGTAGCGGGCTGGGGAGCACAGATACGCAGTATTTT. As protein: CASSSGLGSTDTQYF. Drawing the rest from reference TRBV7-9 and TRBJ2-3, the complete variable domain is DTGVSQNPRHKITKRGQNVTFRCDPISEHNRLYWYRQTLGQGPEFLTYFQNEAQLEKSRLLSDRFSAERPKGSFSTLEIQRTEQGDSAMYLCASSSGLGSTDTQYFGPGTRLTVL.

This clonotype occurred once. The chain couples TRBV7-8 to TRBJ2-5; 8 bases line up with TRBD2. The CDR3 has 17 amino acids. Trimming at V came to 0 bases and at J to 7 bases, leaving 13 bases not matched to a gene. Germline CDR1 SGHVS, CDR2 FQNEAQ. The CDR3 DNA sequence: TGTGCCAGCAGCTTAGCTGGGCTAGCGGGTTCCAAGGGGACCCAGTACTTC. As protein: CASSLAGLAGSKGTQYF.

This clonotype was counted a single time. This chain links TRBV14 with TRBJ2-1; no definite D call. Trimming shortened V by 5 bases and J by 7 bases, and 12 bases separated the two germline ends. The CDR3 is made up of 13 amino acids. CDR1 and CDR2 (germline): SGHDN, FVKESK. CDR3 sequence: CASSYGPFNEQFF. CDR3 DNA sequence: TGTGCCAGCAGCTACGGACCGTTTAATGAGCAGTTCTTC.

V usage is TRBV19 and J usage is TRBJ2-7, with TRBD1 matching over 10 bases. The V and J ends lost 6 bases and 4 bases, in that order; junction bases with no gene match: 9. The CDR3 length is 15 residues. In germline, CDR1 is LNHDA, CDR2 SQIVND (reference sequence). CDR3 sequence (DNA): TGTGCCAGTAGAGCCGGGACAGGGGCCTCATACGAGCAGTACTTC. Translated, it gives CASRAGTGASYEQYF.

Only one count was recorded for this clonotype. This chain joins TRBV9 and TRBJ2-7; 7 nucleotides line up with TRBD1. Germline assignment: CDR1 SGDLS and CDR2 YYNGEE. This CDR3 region has 14 residues. The V gene end was trimmed by 0 bases and the J gene end by 1 base; junction bases not matched to a gene: 1. CDR3 residues: CASSVDRGSYEQYF. The DNA for the CDR3 is TGTGCCAGCAGCGTAGACAGGGGATCCTACGAGCAGTACTTC.